This T cell receptor (beta chain) was identified in a study of T cell responses to AZD1222 COVID-19 vaccine (dated by TCRdb to the early 2020s). For the study in its entirety: TCR sequencing was performed for approximately 240 trial participants, of whom around 200 were given two doses of AZD1222 and approximately 26 were given two doses of MenACWY control vaccine. Trial participants were enrolled into age subgroups of 18-55, 56-69 and 70-plus years, which contained around 150, 28 and 57 TCR-sequenced participants, respectively. Study-level results and caveats: Most participants were white British and females outnumbered males, and the authors suggested that clonal diversity may have been underestimated. Only a handful of AZD1222 recipients were SARS-CoV-2 seropositive at baseline, limiting conclusions about previously exposed vaccinees. In the small 56-69-year group, the increase in depth fell short of significance, most likely because of low power. Because no day 14 peak-response samples were available, the repertoires could be characterized only after the peak T cell response. After two AZD1222 doses, both the breadth and the depth of spike-specific TCRs were significantly higher than at day 0 and than in MenACWY recipients. The whole spike protein was spanned by vaccine-associated CD4 TCRs, and dominant responses were seen in regions 160-218 and 743-854. Reportedly, almost half of the unique spike-specific TCRs recognized epitopes lying outside the regions that are mutated in the B.1.351 and B.1.1.7 variants.

Turning to this clone: Its antigen specificity is not known. Per-base qualities were not stored, and no clone one base away is much larger.

According to the study, the label for this sample's time point signals: about 28 days (+/-7) after the second vaccine dose. AZD1222 recipients given second doses at about 4 weeks or at about 12 weeks were pooled, since spike-specific TCR depth and breadth were not found to differ between the two schedules. Vaccinee samples came from UK trials COV001 and COV002, including a single-blind randomized controlled phase 2/3 trial of AZD1222 (ChAdOx1 nCoV-19) in healthy adults. For TCRbeta chain sequencing, PBMC samples from trial participants were taken at day 0 and at day 28 after the second dose. V is pared back by 5 bases and J by 1 base, with 9 bases lying between the germline termini. Reading from cysteine to phenylalanine, the CDR3 counts 14 amino acids. Just CDR3 DNA is preserved here, 42 bases in frame from base 1. From the germline V gene (reference sequence), CDR1 is LNHDA and CDR2 is SQIVND.

The CDR3 regions of human TCRbeta chains were subjected to immunosequencing. The authors processed their data as follows. TCRs in the repertoires were compared against a reference library of SARS-CoV-2-specific TCRs that had been generated with the MIRA antigen-specificity platform. Breadth was defined as the fraction of unique TCRs that were SARS-CoV-2-associated. Depth was defined as the fraction of total T cells that were SARS-CoV-2-associated. Using the MIRA data, each spike-specific TCR was assigned both to the spike region to which the TCR was reactive and to a CD4 or CD8 class. Log10-transformed breadth and depth values were compared by one-way ANOVA with Sidak's multiple comparisons tests. The immuneACCESS repertoire file appears here via TCRdb, limited to in-frame rearrangements. These files lack a portion of the clones; in checked studies, under half of the deficit traces to unresolved V genes, and the cause of the others is not known. For V, J and clone size, that table is used; D and trimming come from the DNA. This sample is represented by around 150,000 clones; over 80% of them were singletons. The ten largest clones capture around 6.5% of the sample.

This sample comprised peripheral blood, obtained 28 days after the second AZD1222 dose. In this chain, TRBV19 is recombined with TRBJ1-5, with the D gene too uncertain to name. This clonotype originated in an adult who received the AZD1222 COVID-19 vaccine. Read as DNA, the sequence is TGTGCCAGTAGTTGGTCCCCGAGCAATCAGCCCCAGCATTTT. Its coded protein is CASSWSPSNQPQHF.